This T cell receptor (beta chain) appears in the sequencing data of a study of long-term antiretroviral therapy in people with HIV. Overall study results and limits: Controls had broader CDR3 length ranges than HIV repertoires did.

Between the trimmed V and J ends, which lost 4 bases and 2 bases, there was a span of 15 bases. Germline V gene data show CDR1 as WNHNN and CDR2 as SYGVQD (reference sequence). The CDR3 spans 15 residues. Each donor had at least one pre-ART and at least two post-ART PBMC samples. Samples held roughly 0.95-11 million cryopreserved PBMC, and DNA extraction followed. At survey level, the immunoSEQ assay was run in its v3.0 version. Some clones are missing from TCRdb's copy, which holds only in-frame ones; the method was immunoSEQ multiplex PCR. The sample includes about 16,000 clones, 85% to 90% of them seen just once. Concerning this clone itself: Its antigen is not known.

The sequencing here drew on unsorted PBMCs, taken roughly 2.3 years before starting antiretroviral therapy. The V and J genes are TRBV10-1 and TRBJ2-7; D uncertain. This clonotype was sampled from a woman under 40 with HIV. The CDR3 DNA follows: TGCGCCAGCAGTGGTCAGGACGGACCTCCCTACGAGCAGTACTTC. Translated: CASSGQDGPPYEQYF.